A single T cell receptor (beta chain) is shown here with its context. This specimen comes from a study of shared clonotypes between healthy human individuals. Clones were sequenced by immunoSEQ multiplex PCR, and TCRdb holds only the in-frame ones, with some missing. There are about 490,000 clones in the sample; 70% to 80% occur only once, and over 10% lies in the top ten. V trimming: 3 bases; J trimming: 1 base; junction bases outside the gene matches: 2. This CDR3 has 14 residues. Germline V lookup: CDR1 SGHTA, CDR2 FQGNSA. The rearrangement uses TRBV7-2 and TRBJ2-7; 8 positions match TRBD1. This sequence was found in a woman aged 40 to 50 in good health. Some clones in this sample may be carry-over from other donors' samples. Sample: PBMCs. CDR3 bases: TGTGCCAGCAGCTTGACAGGGGATTCCTACGAGCAGTACTTC. This gives the protein CASSLTGDSYEQYF.